This T cell receptor beta chain was captured by sequencing in a study of cytomegalovirus exposure and HLA in healthy donors. PCR primers comprised 60 Vbeta and 13 Jbeta primers. In the original processing: Some 9.9 million of tens of millions of unique TCR beta chains were shared, per a later count. Measured with immunoSEQ multiplex PCR; TCRdb has only the in-frame clones, and not every one. Clone size and V and J calls were adopted from that table, with D and trimming inferred from the DNA. The sample holds about 160,000 clones, around 80% seen once. As regards this clone: Its antigen is currently unknown.

Study-level points and caveats: It was reported that TCR beta sequences correctly inferred the HLA-A and HLA-B alleles for most subjects.

The CDR3 has 14 residues. CDR1 and CDR2 (germline): SQVTM, ANQGSEA. V gave up 5 bases and J gave up 3 bases; unmatched junction bases: 9. The clonotype comes from a woman aged 18 to 35 in good health and CMV-seronegative. Material for sequencing was PBMCs. This chain connects TRBV29-1 to TRBJ1-1, with 7 bases lining up with TRBD1. CDR3: CSVSRATGDTEAFF. CDR3 nucleotides: TGCAGCGTTAGTAGAGCAACAGGGGACACTGAAGCTTTCTTT.